These 26 T cell receptor beta chains came from one sample sequenced in a study of T cells in Graves' hyperthyroidism and ophthalmopathy. Amplification of TCR beta CDR3 regions used RNA as the template. An initial round of RT-PCR targeting the TCR CDR3 relied on the HTBI primer set. Each CDR3 protein gets one entry after TCRdb re-called the multiplex PCR reads with MiXCR. The sample yields around 250,000 distinct CDR3 sequences, approximately 15% seen once. Sequenced sample: blood. The receptors derive from a middle-aged woman with Graves' hyperthyroidism that later progressed to Graves' ophthalmopathy.

The V gene is TRBV28, the J gene TRBJ1-4, with unresolved D. The CDR3 extends over 15 amino acids. Trimming shortened V by 1 base and J by 5 bases, and 11 bases separated the two germline ends. From germline, CDR1 is MDHEN and CDR2 SYDVKM. The CDR3 spells CASSLLVSNNEKLFF. The CDR3 DNA is TGTGCCAGCAGTTTATTAGTCAGCAACAATGAAAAACTGTTTTTT. Supplemented by reference TRBV28 and TRBJ1-4, the full variable domain reads DVKVTQSSRYLVKRTGEKVFLECVQDMDHENMFWYRQDPGLGLRLIYFSYDVKMKEKGDIPEGYSVSREKKERFSLILESASTNQTSMYLCASSLLVSNNEKLFFGSGTQLSVL.

This chain connects TRBV2 to TRBJ2-5; D not resolved. V lost 8 bases and J 2 bases, leaving 9 bases between the germline ends. The CDR3 runs 12 residues. Looked up from germline, CDR1 is SNHLY and CDR2 is FYNNEI. CDR3 sequence reads: CASRYWQETQYF. Written as DNA, the CDR3 is TGTGCCAGCCGCTATTGGCAAGAGACCCAGTACTTC. The whole variable domain, filled in from reference TRBV2 and TRBJ2-5, reads EPEVTQTPSHQVTQMGQEVILRCVPISNHLYFYWYRQILGQKVEFLVSFYNNEISEKSEIFDDQFSVERPDGSNFTLKIRSTKLEDSAMYFCASRYWQETQYFGPGTRLLVL.

There are a few counts of this clonotype. The V gene is TRBV9, the J gene TRBJ2-1; 9 nucleotides line up with TRBD1. The CDR3 is 20 amino acids. V lost 3 bases and J lost 0; bases outside the gene matches: 16. Germline-derived CDR1 and CDR2 are SGDLS and YYNGEE. The CDR3 sequence is CASSAGAGQGPYDSYNEQFF. DNA of the CDR3: TGTGCCAGCAGCGCCGGCGCGGGACAGGGCCCATATGACTCCTACAATGAGCAGTTCTTC. The full variable domain, completed using reference TRBV9 and TRBJ2-1, is DSGVTQTPKHLITATGQRVTLRCSPRSGDLSVYWYQQSLDQGLQFLIQYYNGEERAKGNILERFSAQQFPDLHSELNLSSLELGDSALYFCASSAGAGQGPYDSYNEQFFGPGTRLTVL.

This clonotype has ten or more counts. The chain uses TRBV9 and TRBJ2-3; D is perhaps TRBD2 (7 bases). Germline-derived CDR1 and CDR2 are SGDLS and YYNGEE. V was pared by 0 bases and J by 0 bases, with 14 bases between. The CDR3 loop spans 17 amino acids. CDR3 DNA: TGTGCCAGCAGCGTAGGAGGGGGGGGAGCCAGCACAGATACGCAGTATTTT. Translated: CASSVGGGGASTDTQYF.

This clonotype was seen repeatedly, ten times or more. The chain uses TRBV27 and TRBJ2-5, with TRBD2 as a possible D gene (5 bases). The CDR3 is 13 residues long. Germline assignment: CDR1 MNHEY and CDR2 SMNVEV (reference sequence). The V gene lost 3 bases and the J gene lost 6 bases, with 11 bases spanning the gap. CDR3 loop: CASSFSRGQTQYF. The CDR3 nucleotides are TGTGCCAGCAGTTTTTCCCGCGGGCAGACCCAGTACTTC.

The genes are TRBV27 and TRBJ1-2, with D uncertain. Germline V gene sequence: CDR1 MNHEY, CDR2 SMNVEV (reference sequence). The CDR3 has 15 amino acids. Trimming cost V 5 bases and J 0 bases, with 13 bases left between them. The DNA of the CDR3 is TGTGCCAGCAGTCTAGGACCTCAGGCTAACTATGGCTACACCTTC. This gives the protein CASSLGPQANYGYTF.

Remarks on this clonotype: A clone one base away is much larger, so this may be a read error. The rearrangement uses TRBV12-3 or TRBV12-4 and TRBJ2-1; D not resolved. Between the trimmed V and J ends, which lost 6 bases and 9 bases, there was a span of 12 bases. The CDR3 has 12 amino acids. CDR3 region: CASSYTRREQFF. The CDR3 region has the DNA TGTGCCAGCAGCTATACCAGGCGTGAGCAGTTCTTC.

This clonotype was recorded at least ten times. V gene TRBV15 combines with J gene TRBJ2-2, with unresolved D. Trimming removed 1 base from V and 4 bases from J, with 10 bases in between. This CDR3 comprises 15 residues. The V gene's germline CDR1 is LNHNV and CDR2 YYDKDF (reference sequence). The DNA for the CDR3 is TGTGCCACCAGCAGAGTAATAGCAGCCACCGGGGAGCTGTTTTTT. This encodes CATSRVIAATGELFF.

To note about this clonotype: It may be a read error: a sequence one base away is much more abundant. The chain combines TRBV18 with TRBJ2-1, with D possibly being TRBD1 or TRBD2 (5 bases each). The length of the CDR3 is 16 residues. Per the germline V gene, CDR1 is KGHSH and CDR2 is LQKENI. V lost 1 base and J lost 4, with 14 bases in between. CDR3 protein: CASSPLTGQAYNEQFF. DNA of the CDR3: TGTGCCAGCTCACCACTTACGGGGCAAGCATACAATGAGCAGTTCTTC.

At least ten counts were recorded for this clonotype. The junction and the germline gene differ at one end; a read error may be behind it. The chain recombines TRBV9 with TRBJ2-7; 9 nucleotides align to TRBD2. Looked up from germline, CDR1 is SGDLS and CDR2 is YYNGEE. The CDR3 length is 14 residues. The CDR3 spells CASSISGGSYEQYF. The CDR3, as DNA: TGTGCCAGCAGCATTAGCGGGGGTTCCTATGAGCAGTACTTC.

This clonotype was seen repeatedly, ten times or more. Here the CDR3 DNA reads TGTGCCAGCAGTTTTGGGGCAGGGTACACTGAAGCTTTCTTT. Protein sequence: CASSFGAGYTEAFF. J is TRBJ1-1 and V is TRBV27; the D gene is possibly TRBD1 (5 bases). CDR1 and CDR2 (germline): MNHEY, SMNVEV (reference sequence). CDR3 size: 14 residues. Trimming removed 3 bases from V and 3 bases from J, with 11 bases in between.

This clonotype was seen repeatedly, ten times or more. J is TRBJ2-7 and V is TRBV5-1; the D gene is possibly TRBD2 (6 bases). V lost 1 base and J 6 bases, leaving 20 bases between the germline ends. The CDR3 sequence is 16 residues long. Germline lookup yields CDR1 SGHRS and CDR2 YFSETQ. CDR3 sequence (DNA): TGCGCCAGCAGCTTGAGACTAGAGGGACGAACTCGCGAGCAGTACTTC. Amino acids: CASSLRLEGRTREQYF.

This clonotype has at least ten counts. This chain uses TRBV28 with TRBJ2-5, with TRBD2 matching 8 bases. The CDR3 spans 15 residues. The germline V gene encodes CDR1 MDHEN and CDR2 SYDVKM. Trimming took 2 bases from V and 5 from J; bases not matched to a gene: 7. In DNA, the CDR3 is TGTGCCAGCAGTTTAGGCGGGAGGAGTACGGAGACCCAGTACTTC. This translates into CASSLGGRSTETQYF.

There are many counts of this clonotype. V is TRBV28 and J is TRBJ1-2, with D perhaps matching TRBD1 (5 bases). Deletions cut 2 bases from V and 10 bases from J, with 14 bases between. Germline CDR1 and CDR2: MDHEN and SYDVKM. This CDR3 has 13 amino acids. This chain's CDR3 is CASSLGGAVLYTF. CDR3 DNA sequence: TGTGCCAGCAGTTTAGGGGGTGCAGTCCTCTACACCTTC.

This clonotype was seen at least ten times. The chain carries TRBV5-5 and TRBJ2-3; D ambiguous. The CDR3 spans 13 residues. The V gene lost 1 base and the J gene lost 0 bases, with 3 bases spanning the gap. From germline, CDR1 is SGHKS and CDR2 YYEKEE (reference sequence). DNA of the CDR3: TGTGCCAGCAGCTTGCCTAGCACAGATACGCAGTATTTT. The encoded protein is CASSLPSTDTQYF.

In its sample, this clonotype was seen once. A read error may explain this, as a much larger clone is one base away. The chain recombines TRBV6-1 with TRBJ2-2, with D unresolved. Germline CDR1 is MNHNS and CDR2 is SASEGT. The ends were cut back, 6 bases at V and 1 base at J, with 12 bases in the middle. The CDR3 is 15 amino acids. The CDR3 nucleotides read TGTGCCAGCAGGCGCCCAGGCTTGAACACCGGGGAGCTGTTTTTT. Protein product: CASRRPGLNTGELFF.

This clonotype has more than one count but fewer than ten. The chain combines TRBV19 with TRBJ2-4, with 9 bases identical to TRBD1. The germline CDR1 and CDR2 sequences are LNHDA and SQIVND (reference sequence). This CDR3 is 15 amino acids long. Germline trimming cut 6 bases from V and 2 bases from J; bases unmatched to any gene: 5. The CDR3 protein is CASSRTGDPKNIQYF. The CDR3, as DNA: TGTGCCAGTAGCCGGACAGGGGATCCCAAAAACATTCAGTACTTC.

This clonotype has a count of ten or more. V is TRBV7-9 and J is TRBJ2-2; tentative D call: TRBD1 (5 bases). There are 14 residues in the CDR3. Germline V gene sequence: CDR1 SEHNR, CDR2 FQNEAQ (reference sequence). With 2 bases removed from V and 7 bases from J, the gap between germline ends came to 11 bases. Here the CDR3 reads CASSLLPGLGELFF. The CDR3 nucleotides are TGTGCCAGCAGCTTACTCCCAGGGCTCGGGGAGCTGTTTTTT.

This clonotype was counted at least ten times. The chain employs TRBV29-1 and TRBJ2-5, with 9 bases matching TRBD1. Losses at the gene ends were 7 bases for V and 4 bases for J; bases not matched to a gene: 4. The length of the CDR3 is 12 residues. The germline gives CDR1 SQVTM, CDR2 ANQGSEA. CDR3 amino acids: CSADRGRETQYF. In nucleotides, the CDR3 is TGCAGCGCCGACAGGGGGAGAGAGACCCAGTACTTC.

Comment on this clonotype: This may be a read error, as it is one base from a much larger clone. The genes are TRBV19 and TRBJ1-6; D is perhaps TRBD1 (5 bases). The germline CDR1 and CDR2 sequences are LNHDA and SQIVND (reference sequence). The CDR3 sequence is 12 residues long. As DNA, the CDR3 is TGTGTCAGCTCCAGGGACTATTCACCCCTCCACTTT. It translates to CVSSRDYSPLHF.

Many counts were recorded for this clonotype. J is TRBJ2-5 and V is TRBV7-8; 8 bases fit TRBD1. V shed 8 bases and J 2 bases; nucleotides not matched to a gene: 4. Germline CDR1 and CDR2: SGHVS and FQNEAQ. CDR3 length equals 13 residues. Written as DNA, the CDR3 is TGTGCCAGCGGCAGGGGGCCTCAAGAGACCCAGTACTTC. This translates into CASGRGPQETQYF.

This clonotype was seen more than once but under ten times. The chain joins TRBV19 to TRBJ2-3, with a tentative D call TRBD2 (5 bases). V was shortened by 5 bases and J by 0 bases, with 12 bases between the two germline ends. Per germline, CDR1 LNHDA and CDR2 SQIVND (reference sequence). The CDR3 runs to 15 residues. CDR3 protein: CASSARVTSTDTQYF. The DNA for the CDR3 is TGTGCCAGTAGTGCGCGGGTAACTAGCACAGATACGCAGTATTTT.

This clonotype was seen many times. Relative to the germline gene, one junction end is altered; a read error may explain this. The J gene is TRBJ2-5, the V gene TRBV3-1; D call uncertain. This CDR3 region has 11 residues. Germline CDR1 LGHDT, CDR2 YNNKEL (reference sequence). CDR3 region: CASSQEGDPNF. The CDR3 nucleotides read TGTGCCAGCAGCCAAGAAGGAGACCCAAACTTC.

This clonotype was seen many times. The chain has TRBV6-5 and TRBJ2-5, with 7 bases identical to TRBD1. Trimming cost V 5 bases and J 2 bases; bases outside gene matches: 2. This CDR3 is 13 amino acids long. Looked up from germline, CDR1 is MNHEY and CDR2 is SVGAGI. CDR3: CASSPTGQETQYF. CDR3 DNA: TGTGCCAGCAGTCCGACAGGGCAAGAGACCCAGTACTTC.

This clonotype was seen repeatedly, ten times or more. The J gene is TRBJ2-7, the V gene TRBV28, with 7 bases that match TRBD2. Germline V CDR1 and CDR2: MDHEN, SYDVKM. The J segment lost 4 bases and the V segment lost 6 bases, leaving 15 bases of the junction unmatched. This CDR3 contains 16 residues. The CDR3 loop reads CASRSRAGEQRYEQYF. The CDR3 region has the DNA TGTGCCAGCAGGTCTCGCGCGGGAGAACAGCGGTACGAGCAGTACTTC.

This clonotype was recorded at least ten times. This chain uses TRBV11-2 with TRBJ2-7, with 7 bases that match TRBD1. CDR3 length: 18 amino acids. The junction had 18 bases not matched to a gene; V was cut back by 4 bases and J by 3 bases. The germline gives CDR1 SGHAT, CDR2 FQNNGV. The CDR3 here is CASSYSVFSGTALYEQYF. The CDR3 DNA is TGTGCCAGCAGCTACAGTGTCTTTTCCGGGACAGCCCTCTACGAGCAGTACTTC.